This is a list of T cell receptor beta chains from one sample in a study of CD8+ T cells in alopecia areata. Some clones are missing from TCRdb's copy, which holds only in-frame ones; the method was immunoSEQ multiplex PCR. The profile shows approximately 210,000 clones, approximately 65% of them singletons. The input for sequencing was CD4+ T cells sorted from blood, taken at week 44, from a patient treated with tofacitinib. Source of these receptors: a human donor with alopecia areata. CDR3s include the opening cysteine and the closing phenylalanine or tryptophan. D genes are given only for firm matches. A row's size may be missing; if present it is once, few, many or a size class.

TRBJ1-6 | TRBV7-2 | NA | NA | CASSLESINSPLHF | TGTGCCAGCAGCTTAGAGTCGATCAACTCACCCCTCCACTTT
TRBJ2-2 | TRBV7-2 | TRBD1 | NA | CASSRQGRVTGELFF | TGTGCCAGCAGCCGACAGGGTCGGGTTACCGGGGAGCTGTTTTTT
TRBJ2-3 | TRBV29-1 | NA | NA | CSVVHPYSADTQYF | TGCAGCGTTGTCCATCCGTATTCCGCAGATACGCAGTATTTT
TRBJ1-5 | TRBV2 | NA | NA | CASSGQKGNQPQHF | TGTGCCAGCAGCGGACAGAAGGGCAATCAGCCCCAGCATTTT
TRBJ1-5 | TRBV2 | NA | NA | CASSASSYQPQHF | TGTGCCAGCAGTGCATCGTCCTATCAGCCCCAGCATTTT
TRBJ2-5 | TRBV29-1 | NA | NA | CSVEVGRETQYF | TGCAGCGTTGAGGTGGGCCGGGAGACCCAGTACTTC
TRBJ2-5 | TRBV15 | NA | NA | CATSRGADLETQYF | TGTGCCACCAGCAGGGGGGCCGATCTGGAGACCCAGTACTTC
TRBJ1-1 | TRBV29-1 | NA | NA | CSVSSTGMNTEAFF | TGCAGCGTTTCGTCGACAGGCATGAACACTGAAGCTTTCTTT
TRBJ1-2 | TRBV5-6 | NA | NA | CASSPTGRELYGYTF | TGTGCCAGCAGCCCCACGGGGAGAGAGCTCTATGGCTACACCTTC
TRBJ1-1 | TRBV18 | NA | NA | CASSPLNTEAFF | TGTGCCAGCTCACCCTTGAACACTGAAGCTTTCTTT
TRBJ2-7 | TRBV6-5 | NA | NA | CASSYSHGVLQQYF | TGTGCCAGCAGTTACTCCCACGGGGTTCTTCAGCAGTACTTC
TRBJ1-2 | TRBV29-1 | NA | few | CSVGDNYGYTF | TGCAGCGTTGGGGATAACTATGGCTACACCTTC
TRBJ1-2 | TRBV30 | TRBD1 | NA | CAWSRDRAYGYTF | TGTGCCTGGAGCCGGGACAGGGCCTATGGCTACACCTTC
TRBJ1-5 | TRBV25-1 | TRBD1 | NA | CASSGPGGTGLDQPQHF | TGTGCCAGCAGTGGGCCAGGCGGGACAGGGCTCGATCAGCCCCAGCATTTT
TRBJ2-3 | TRBV6-1 | NA | NA | CASSEGAGMGDTQYF | TGTGCCAGCAGTGAAGGGGCAGGGATGGGAGATACGCAGTATTTT
TRBJ1-4 | TRBV19 | TRBD1 | few | CASRSRDRGATNEKLFF | TGTGCCAGTAGGTCACGGGACAGGGGGGCAACTAATGAAAAACTGTTTTTT
TRBJ1-2 | TRBV2 | TRBD1 | NA | CASSGPGGGYTF | TGTGCCAGCAGTGGCCCAGGGGGCGGCTACACCTTC
TRBJ1-2 | TRBV29-1 | NA | NA | CSYDSSNNYGYTF | TGCAGCTACGACAGTTCTAATAACTATGGCTACACCTTC
TRBJ2-7 | TRBV7-2 | TRBD1 | NA | CASSSRGTGPYEQYF | TGTGCCAGCAGCTCCCGGGGGACAGGCCCCTACGAGCAGTACTTC
TRBJ1-1 | TRBV5-1 | NA | few | CASSTTVNTEAFF | TGCGCCAGCAGTACGACAGTGAACACTGAAGCTTTCTTT
TRBJ1-2 | TRBV4-1 | NA | NA | CASSHEGVPPYGYTF | TGCGCCAGCAGCCATGAAGGAGTACCGCCCTATGGCTACACCTTC
TRBJ1-1 | TRBV15 | NA | NA | CATREGAVAFF | TGTGCCACCCGAGAAGGGGCGGTAGCTTTCTTT
TRBJ1-2 | TRBV29-1 | NA | NA | CSVSQDSIYGYTF | TGCAGCGTTTCCCAGGACAGCATCTATGGCTACACCTTC
TRBJ1-4 | TRBV29-1 | NA | NA | CSVEDLGQGNEKLFF | TGCAGCGTTGAAGATCTAGGTCAGGGTAATGAAAAACTGTTTTTT
TRBJ2-3 | TRBV5-6 | NA | NA | CASSLARGLAPYPDTQYF | TGTGCCAGCAGCTTGGCGCGGGGGCTAGCGCCTTACCCAGATACGCAGTATTTT
TRBJ2-7 | TRBV7-2 | NA | NA | CASSFLGAYEQYF | TGTGCCAGCAGCTTTTTAGGTGCCTACGAGCAGTACTTC
TRBJ1-6 | TRBV30 | NA | NA | CAWLQEGVSPLHF | TGTGCCTGGCTACAGGAGGGGGTTTCACCCCTCCACTTT
TRBJ2-3 | TRBV29-1 | TRBD2 | NA | CSVDRAGGQKDTQYF | TGCAGCGTTGATCGGGCGGGGGGGCAGAAAGATACGCAGTATTTT
TRBJ1-5 | TRBV7-9 | NA | NA | CTSGNQPQHF | TGTACCTCGGGGAATCAGCCCCAGCATTTT
TRBJ1-1 | TRBV6-5 | TRBD1 | NA | CASSRRQGNTEAFF | TGTGCCAGCAGCCGCCGACAGGGGAACACTGAAGCTTTCTTT
TRBJ1-2 | TRBV10-3 | NA | NA | CAARGGQPRNYGYTF | TGTGCCGCTCGCGGGGGGCAGCCAAGAAACTATGGCTACACCTTC
TRBJ2-1 | TRBV6-1 | TRBD1 | NA | CASSRQGMTYNEQFF | TGTGCCAGCAGTCGACAGGGAATGACCTACAATGAGCAGTTCTTC
TRBJ1-5 | TRBV2 | NA | once | CASMGRSYQPQHF | TGTGCCAGTATGGGCAGATCCTATCAGCCCCAGCATTTT
TRBJ2-5 | TRBV20-1 | NA | NA | CSGWIEETQYF | TGCAGTGGCTGGATAGAAGAGACCCAGTACTTC
TRBJ2-6 | TRBV14 | NA | few | CASSQVFQSSGANVLTF | TGTGCCAGCAGCCAAGTCTTCCAGTCCTCTGGGGCCAACGTCCTGACTTTC
TRBJ1-2 | TRBV25-1 | NA | NA | CASSESTLRRSYTF | TGTGCCAGCAGTGAATCCACGTTGAGGAGGAGCTACACCTTC
TRBJ2-3 | TRBV5-6 | TRBD2 | NA | CASSSPGLAGSTDTQYF | TGTGCCAGCAGCTCGCCGGGACTAGCGGGAAGCACAGATACGCAGTATTTT
TRBJ2-7 | TRBV6-6 | NA | NA | CASSYDLRYEQYF | TGTGCCAGCAGTTACGACTTACGCTACGAGCAGTACTTC
TRBJ2-6 | TRBV18 | TRBD1 | NA | CASSRRQNQGATGANVLTF | TGTGCCAGCTCCCGCAGACAGAACCAGGGGGCGACCGGGGCCAACGTCCTGACTTTC
TRBJ2-1 | TRBV9 | TRBD2 | NA | CASSVRVREGEQFF | TGTGCCAGCAGCGTAAGGGTCCGGGAGGGTGAGCAGTTCTTC
TRBJ1-5 | TRBV29-1 | NA | few | CSVVGWEMNQPQHF | TGCAGCGTTGTCGGCTGGGAGATGAATCAGCCCCAGCATTTT
TRBJ1-4 | TRBV7-9 | NA | few | CASSLSRGTNEKLFF | TGTGCCAGCAGCCTTTCTCGGGGAACTAATGAAAAACTGTTTTTT
TRBJ2-1 | TRBV30 | TRBD2 | once | CAWSGAIAGGNEQFF | TGTGCCTGGAGTGGTGCGATAGCGGGGGGCAATGAGCAGTTCTTC
TRBJ2-3 | TRBV5-1 | NA | few | CASKVWGLEDTQYF | TGCGCCAGCAAGGTTTGGGGGCTTGAAGATACGCAGTATTTT